Presented here are 21 T cell receptor beta chains from one specimen sequenced in a study of T cell responses to AZD1222 COVID-19 vaccine. The repertoire was sequenced with immunoSEQ multiplex PCR; TCRdb's copy has only in-frame clones and lacks some. Here the sample spans 40,000 to 55,000 clones, roughly 89% being singletons. The sequences come from peripheral blood, collected 28 days after the second AZD1222 dose. The receptors were sampled from an adult who received the AZD1222 COVID-19 vaccine.

In nucleotides, the CDR3 is TGTGCCAGCTCGGCCGGGACAGGGGGGGTTCAGCCCCAGCATTTT. Amino acid sequence: CASSAGTGGVQPQHF. V usage is TRBV18 and J usage is TRBJ1-5; 11 nucleotides agree with TRBD1. With 6 bases clipped from V and 6 bases from J, the junction kept 7 bases outside the gene matches. CDR1 is KGHSH, CDR2 LQKENI, per germline. The CDR3 is 15 residues long.

The genes are TRBV15 and TRBJ2-7; D remains unclear. CDR3 size: 16 residues. The V gene's germline CDR1 is LNHNV and CDR2 YYDKDF (reference sequence). The V end was cut by 0 bases, the J end by 3 bases, with 15 bases between. CDR3 DNA sequence: TGTGCCACCAGCAGAGATCCGGGCCAGGAATACTACGAGCAGTACTTC. Amino acid sequence: CATSRDPGQEYYEQYF. Full variable domain (outside the CDR3, taken from reference TRBV15 and TRBJ2-7): DAMVIQNPRYQVTQFGKPVTLSCSQTLNHNVMYWYQQKSSQAPKLLFHYYDKDFNNEADTPDNFQSRRPNTSFCFLDIRSPGLGDTAMYLCATSRDPGQEYYEQYFGPGTRLTVT.

The chain is built from TRBV11-2 and TRBJ1-1, with no clear D. CDR1 and CDR2 (germline): SGHAT, FQNNGV. The CDR3 is 13 amino acids. V lost 5 bases, J lost 0 bases, and 7 bases lay in between. The CDR3: CASSLRMNTEAFF. As DNA, the CDR3 is TGTGCCAGCAGCCTCCGAATGAACACTGAAGCTTTCTTT.

This clone was recorded only once. The V and J genes are TRBV6-2 or TRBV6-3 and TRBJ2-5, with a weak D call TRBD2 (6 bases). V dropped 5 bases and J dropped 5 bases, with 27 bases sitting between them. Per germline, CDR1 MNHEY and CDR2 SVGEGT. CDR3 length equals 18 residues. In nucleotides, the CDR3 is TGTGCCAGCAGTCCCCTCTCCCGGAGACTAGGGTCTCAGGAGACCCAGTACTTC. It encodes CASSPLSRRLGSQETQYF.

This clone occurred once. The genes are TRBV2 and TRBJ2-3; 7 nucleotides agree with TRBD2. The trim removed 3 bases at V and 2 bases at J, leaving 5 bases unmatched. CDR1 is SNHLY and CDR2 is FYNNEI in the germline V gene. The CDR3 has 15 amino acids. CDR3 sequence: CASSETGLPTDTQYF. For the CDR3, the DNA is TGTGCCAGCAGTGAGACGGGACTACCCACAGATACGCAGTATTTT.

V and J are TRBV18 and TRBJ2-2; D gene ambiguous. CDR3 length: 13 amino acids. Trimming stripped 3 bases from V and 4 bases from J, with 6 bases between. CDR1 and CDR2 (germline): KGHSH, LQKENI. In nucleotides, the CDR3 is TGTGCCAGCTCACCCGCCCGCACCGGGGAGCTGTTTTTT. This sequence encodes CASSPARTGELFF.

The rearrangement links TRBV5-1 to TRBJ2-3, with D possibly being TRBD2 (6 bases). CDR1 and CDR2 from the germline V gene are SGHRS and YFSETQ. V lost 4 bases and J 4 bases, leaving 16 bases between the germline ends. The CDR3 runs 15 residues. CDR3: CASSPMGGEADTQYF. The CDR3 DNA follows: TGCGCCAGCAGCCCCATGGGGGGAGAGGCAGATACGCAGTATTTT. The whole variable domain, filled in from reference TRBV5-1 and TRBJ2-3, reads KAGVTQTPRYLIKTRGQQVTLSCSPISGHRSVSWYQQTPGQGLQFLFEYFSETQRNKGNFPGRFSGRQFSNSRSEMNVSTLELGDSALYLCASSPMGGEADTQYFGPGTRLTVL.

V gene TRBV5-1 combines with J gene TRBJ2-7; 11 positions agree with TRBD2. The germline V gene encodes CDR1 SGHRS and CDR2 YFSETQ. The CDR3 is made up of 17 amino acids. The junction had 11 bases not matched to a gene; V was cut back by 1 base and J by 5 bases. CDR3 bases: TGCGCCAGCAGCTTGAAACTAGCGGGAGCCCCGATTCACGAGCAGTACTTC. Its translation is CASSLKLAGAPIHEQYF.

The chain combines TRBV6-6 with TRBJ1-5; D ambiguous. CDR3 length: 13 residues. CDR1 MNHNY and CDR2 SVGAGI come from the germline V gene (reference sequence). Trimming cost V 7 bases and J 4 bases, with 11 bases left between them. The CDR3 DNA sequence: TGTGCCAGCACGGCGTCCGGAAATCAGCCCCAGCATTTT. Encoded protein: CASTASGNQPQHF.

This clone appeared once. CDR3 amino acids: CATSRGNTEAFF. In DNA, the CDR3 is TGTGCCACCTCTAGGGGAAACACTGAAGCTTTCTTT. V and J are TRBV6-6 and TRBJ1-1, with TRBD1 as a possible D gene (5 bases). Germline loops: CDR1 MNHNY, CDR2 SVGAGI (reference sequence). V shed 10 bases and J shed 2 bases, with 11 bases lying between them. The CDR3 is 12 residues long.

Only one count was recorded for this clone. The chain combines TRBV27 with TRBJ1-3, with 12 bases aligning to TRBD1. Losses at the gene ends were 0 bases for V and 4 bases for J; bases not matched to a gene: 1. CDR1 and CDR2 from the germline V gene are MNHEY and SMNVEV (reference sequence). This CDR3 has 16 amino acids. The CDR3 DNA reads as TGTGCCAGCAGTTTATCGGGACAGGGGGCCGGAAACACCATATATTTT. Translated: CASSLSGQGAGNTIYF.

The V call is TRBV5-1, the J call TRBJ2-1; D unresolved. The CDR3 is made up of 14 amino acids. Germline V gives CDR1 SGHRS, CDR2 YFSETQ. Trimming stripped 0 bases from V and 5 bases from J, with 9 bases between. In DNA, the CDR3 is TGCGCCAGCAGCTTGGTTTTGGGAAACAATGAGCAGTTCTTC. This gives the protein CASSLVLGNNEQFF.

This sequence joins TRBV4-1 and TRBJ1-2; D not resolved. The germline CDR1 and CDR2 sequences are MGHRA and YSYEKL. With 1 base removed from V and 4 bases from J, the gap between germline ends came to 7 bases. CDR3 length: 13 residues. The CDR3 loop is CASSQVDTYGYTF. As DNA, the CDR3 is TGCGCCAGCAGCCAAGTGGATACCTATGGCTACACCTTC.

The chain joins TRBV18 to TRBJ2-3; 8 nucleotides align to TRBD2. The V segment lost 1 base and the J segment 2 bases; nucleotides outside the gene matches: 5. From germline, CDR1 is KGHSH and CDR2 LQKENI. The CDR3 extends over 16 amino acids. The CDR3 loop reads CASSPRSGSFTDTQYF. Here the CDR3 DNA reads TGTGCCAGCTCACCACGGAGCGGGAGTTTCACAGATACGCAGTATTTT.

The V gene is TRBV5-1, the J gene TRBJ2-2, with TRBD1 as a possible D gene (6 bases). The CDR3 contains 14 residues. V shed 2 bases and J shed 7 bases, with 12 bases lying between them. The germline CDR1 and CDR2 sequences are SGHRS and YFSETQ. The CDR3 coding sequence is TGCGCCAGCAGCTTCGGACAGACTTACGGGGAGCTGTTTTTT. Translation gives CASSFGQTYGELFF.

This chain joins TRBV6-4 and TRBJ2-5; D not certain. The V gene's germline CDR1 is MRHNA and CDR2 SNTAGT. V lost 2 bases, J lost 5 bases, and 9 bases lay in between. This CDR3 comprises 13 residues. As DNA, the CDR3 is TGTGCCAGCAGTGACGCAGTCGGGGAGACCCAGTACTTC. Translated: CASSDAVGETQYF.

This sequence joins TRBV18 and TRBJ2-3; D gene unclear. Per germline, CDR1 KGHSH and CDR2 LQKENI. The CDR3 spans 14 residues. V was shortened by 2 bases and J by 0 bases, with 6 bases between the two germline ends. CDR3 residues: CASSPYDSTDTQYF. The CDR3 DNA sequence: TGTGCCAGCTCACCATACGACAGCACAGATACGCAGTATTTT.

V usage is TRBV6-5 and J usage is TRBJ2-7; 7 bases agree with TRBD1. The CDR3 runs 14 residues. V was pared by 5 bases and J by 5 bases, with 9 bases of the junction left unmatched. Germline-derived CDR1 and CDR2 are MNHEY and SVGAGI. CDR3 DNA: TGTGCCAGCAGTACCACGACAGGGCCCGACGAGCAGTACTTC. This sequence encodes CASSTTTGPDEQYF.

The chain recombines TRBV18 with TRBJ1-1; D might be TRBD1 (5 bases). The length of the CDR3 is 16 residues. Between the trimmed V and J ends, which lost 0 bases and 0 bases, there was a span of 11 bases. CDR1 and CDR2 (germline): KGHSH, LQKENI. The CDR3, as DNA: TGTGCCAGCTCACCACCCGGGACTTATGTGAACACTGAAGCTTTCTTT. Translating it yields CASSPPGTYVNTEAFF.

The J gene is TRBJ2-3, the V gene TRBV29-1, with D unclear. Trimming removed 6 bases from V and 0 bases from J, with 4 bases in between. The CDR3 extends over 11 amino acids. The V gene's germline CDR1 is SQVTM and CDR2 ANQGSEA. The CDR3 region has the DNA TGCAGCGTCGATAGCACAGATACGCAGTATTTT. Its translation is CSVDSTDTQYF.

The chain carries TRBV10-3 and TRBJ2-7, with no clear D. This CDR3 comprises 12 residues. Looked up from germline, CDR1 is ENHRY and CDR2 is SYGVKD. Between the trimmed V and J ends, which lost 0 bases and 1 base, there was a span of 1 base. The DNA for the CDR3 is TGTGCCATCAGTGAGTCATCCTACGAGCAGTACTTC. It yields the protein CAISESSYEQYF.